This T cell receptor (beta chain) was captured by sequencing in a study of shared clonotypes between healthy human individuals. Study findings and constraints: What naive subsets generally showed was a larger estimated richness than memory subsets showed.

Some 32,000 T cell genomes, or roughly 180 ng DNA, went into the sorted-subset replicate PCRs. Data came from immunoSEQ multiplex PCR; TCRdb stores just in-frame clones and leaves some out. Of 900,000 to 1,200,000 clones in the sample, about four fifths were seen once. Of note for this clone: What it binds is not known.

Germline loops: CDR1 GTSNPN, CDR2 SVGIG (reference sequence). The V gene lost 6 bases and the J gene lost 8 bases, with 19 bases spanning the gap. The CDR3 spans 13 residues. This sequence joins TRBV30 and TRBJ1-2; a weak D match, TRBD1 (5 bases). Material: memory CD4+ T cells from PBMCs. Subset of the sample: CD45RA-negative fraction. The source of this sequence is a man between 18 and 35 years old in good health. Some clones in this sample may be carry-over from other donors' samples. CDR3: CACAKEGRTGYTF. The CDR3 nucleotides read TGTGCCTGTGCTAAGGAGGGGAGAACGGGCTACACCTTC.